This T cell receptor (beta chain) was sequenced during a study of T cell responses to AZD1222 COVID-19 vaccine. Study conclusions and caveats: Females outnumbered males among donors, who were mostly white British; clonal diversity was possibly underestimated. Without day 14 samples, only post-peak T cell repertoires were studied.

Concerning this clone itself: Its specificity is unknown.

Second-dose intervals of approximately 4 or approximately 12 weeks were pooled. The method was immunoSEQ multiplex PCR; TCRdb's version includes in-frame clones alone and lacks a portion of them. The data show fewer than 95,000 clones, approximately 91% seen once. The V gene end was trimmed by 0 bases and the J gene end by 9 bases; junction bases not matched to a gene: 6. CDR1 SGHRS and CDR2 YFSETQ come from the germline V gene. The CDR3 contains 14 residues. The source material was peripheral blood, sampled 28 days after the second AZD1222 dose. This chain uses TRBV5-1 with TRBJ2-1; 7 positions agree with TRBD1. This receptor was taken from an adult who received the AZD1222 COVID-19 vaccine. The CDR3 DNA follows: TGCGCCAGCAGCTTGGGGGACAGAATTAGTGAGCAGTTCTTC. Protein sequence: CASSLGDRISEQFF.